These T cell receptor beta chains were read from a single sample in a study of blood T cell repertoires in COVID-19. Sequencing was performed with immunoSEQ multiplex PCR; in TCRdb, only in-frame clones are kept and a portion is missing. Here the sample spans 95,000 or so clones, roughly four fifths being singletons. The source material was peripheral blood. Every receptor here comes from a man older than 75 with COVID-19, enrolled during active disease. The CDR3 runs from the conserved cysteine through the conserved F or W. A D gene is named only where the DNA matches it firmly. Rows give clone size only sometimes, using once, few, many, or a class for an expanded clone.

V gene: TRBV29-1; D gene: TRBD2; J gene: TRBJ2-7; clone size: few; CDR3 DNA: TGCAGCGTCGGGGGACTAGACGGGGAGCAGTACTTC; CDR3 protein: CSVGGLDGEQYF
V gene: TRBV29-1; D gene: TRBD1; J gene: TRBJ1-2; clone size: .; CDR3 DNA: TGCAGCGTCCGGACAGGCGGTAACTATGGCTACACCTTC; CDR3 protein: CSVRTGGNYGYTF
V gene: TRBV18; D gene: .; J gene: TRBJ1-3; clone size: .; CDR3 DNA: TGTGCCAGCTCACCTCTACAGGGTGCCGCTTCTGGAAACACCATATATTTT; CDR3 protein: CASSPLQGAASGNTIYF
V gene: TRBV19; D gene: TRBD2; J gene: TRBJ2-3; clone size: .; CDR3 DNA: TGTGCCAGTAGTATTAGCGGGGCCCTATCAGATACGCAGTATTTT; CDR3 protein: CASSISGALSDTQYF
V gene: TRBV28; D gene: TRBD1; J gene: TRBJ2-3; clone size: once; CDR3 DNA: TGTGCCAGCAGTCGAAGGGGACAGGGGTTAGATACGCAGTATTTT; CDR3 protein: CASSRRGQGLDTQYF
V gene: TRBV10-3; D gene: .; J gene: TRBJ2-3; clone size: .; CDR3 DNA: TGTGCCATCAGTGAAGGGGGCGGGGGCACAGATACGCAGTATTTT; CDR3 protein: CAISEGGGGTDTQYF
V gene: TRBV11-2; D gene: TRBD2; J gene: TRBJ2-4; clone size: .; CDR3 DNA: TGTGCCAGCAGCTTGCCTACGGGAGGGTCGAACATTCAGTACTTC; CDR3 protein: CASSLPTGGSNIQYF
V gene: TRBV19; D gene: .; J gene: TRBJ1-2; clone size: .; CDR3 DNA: TGTGCCAGTAGTATCGTCCTTAACTATGGCTACACCTTC; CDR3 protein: CASSIVLNYGYTF
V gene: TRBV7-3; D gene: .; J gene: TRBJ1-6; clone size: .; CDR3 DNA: TGTGCCAGCAGATTAGAGGTCCAGGGGAATTCACCCCTCCACTTT; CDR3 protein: CASRLEVQGNSPLHF
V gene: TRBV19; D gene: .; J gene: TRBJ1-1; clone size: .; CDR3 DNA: TGTGCCAGTAATCGTCGGGGGAACACTGAAGCTTTCTTT; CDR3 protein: CASNRRGNTEAFF
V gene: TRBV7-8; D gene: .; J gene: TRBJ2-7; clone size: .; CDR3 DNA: TGTGCCAGCTGGAGGGAGCCGGGTGAGCAGTACTTC; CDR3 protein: CASWREPGEQYF
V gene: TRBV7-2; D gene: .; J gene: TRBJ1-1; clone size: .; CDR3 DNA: TGTGCCAGCAGCCCGTTTCAAGCGGGACCCACTGAAGCTTTCTTT; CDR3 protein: CASSPFQAGPTEAFF
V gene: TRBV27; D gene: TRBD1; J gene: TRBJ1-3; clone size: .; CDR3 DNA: TGTGCCAGCAGTGACTACGGGGACAGGGCTGGAAACACCATATATTTT; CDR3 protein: CASSDYGDRAGNTIYF
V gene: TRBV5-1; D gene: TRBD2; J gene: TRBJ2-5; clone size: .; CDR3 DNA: TGCGCCAGCAGCTTGGTGGCTAGCGGGCCCCAAGAGACCCAGTACTTC; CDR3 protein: CASSLVASGPQETQYF
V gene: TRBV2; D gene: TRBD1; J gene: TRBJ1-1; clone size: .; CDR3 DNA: TGTGCCAGCAGCCGACAGGGCGGGCGAACTGAAGCTTTCTTT; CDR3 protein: CASSRQGGRTEAFF
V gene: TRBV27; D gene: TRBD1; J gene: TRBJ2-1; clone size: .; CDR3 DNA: TGTGCCAGCAGTCCGAGCGGGACAGGGAACTTTCAGTTCTTC; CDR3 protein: CASSPSGTGNFQFF
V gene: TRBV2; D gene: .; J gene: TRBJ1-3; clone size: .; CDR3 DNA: TGTGCCAGCAGCCGGGATTCTGGAAACACCATATATTTT; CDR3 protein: CASSRDSGNTIYF
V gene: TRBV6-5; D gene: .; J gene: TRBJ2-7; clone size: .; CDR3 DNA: TGTGCCAGCAGTTACGGGGGCCCAGTTGGGGGCTACGAGCAGTACTTC; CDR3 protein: CASSYGGPVGGYEQYF
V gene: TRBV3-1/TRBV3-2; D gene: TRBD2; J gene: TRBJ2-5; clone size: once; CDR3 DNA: TGTGCCAGCAGCCGCTATCTAGCGGCTCTACAAGAGACCCAGTACTTC; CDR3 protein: CASSRYLAALQETQYF
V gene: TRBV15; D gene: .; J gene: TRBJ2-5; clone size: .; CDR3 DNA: TGTGCCACCAGCCTGACTAGTAGAGGAGAGACCCAGTACTTC; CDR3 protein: CATSLTSRGETQYF
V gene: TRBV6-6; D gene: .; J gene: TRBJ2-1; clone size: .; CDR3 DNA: TGTGCCCGGCTCAGGGGAGCCAATGAGCAGTTCTTC; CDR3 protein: CARLRGANEQFF
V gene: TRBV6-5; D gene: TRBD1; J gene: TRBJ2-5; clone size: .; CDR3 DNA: TGTGCCAGCAGTTGGGGACAGGGGGCTACGGAGACCCAGTACTTC; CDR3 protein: CASSWGQGATETQYF
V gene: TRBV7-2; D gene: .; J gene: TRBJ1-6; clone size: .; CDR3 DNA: TGTGCCAGCAGCTTAGGACATAGGAATTCACCCCTCCACTTT; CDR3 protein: CASSLGHRNSPLHF
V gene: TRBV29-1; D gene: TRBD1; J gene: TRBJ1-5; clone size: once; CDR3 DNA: TGCAGCGTTGGGGGCCAGGGGGGACAGCCCCAGCATTTT; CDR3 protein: CSVGGQGGQPQHF
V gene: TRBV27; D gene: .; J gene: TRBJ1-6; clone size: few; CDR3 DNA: TGTGCCAGCAGTTTTAGGCGGCGGGATAATTCACCCCTCCACTTT; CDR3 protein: CASSFRRRDNSPLHF
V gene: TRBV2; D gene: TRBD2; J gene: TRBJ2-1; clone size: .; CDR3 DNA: TGTGCCAGCATCGGGGCGCGGGGGGCCTACAATGAGCAGTTCTTC; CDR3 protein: CASIGARGAYNEQFF
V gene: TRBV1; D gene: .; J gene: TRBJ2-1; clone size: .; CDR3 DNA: TGCACCAGCAGCCCACCGAGAGGCGGGGCCCCCTACAATGAGCAGTTCTTC; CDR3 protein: CTSSPPRGGAPYNEQFF
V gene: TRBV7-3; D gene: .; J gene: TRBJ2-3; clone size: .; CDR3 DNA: TGTGCCAGCAGCCCCCGTGGAGGCCCCGGTGGGGATACGCAGTATTTT; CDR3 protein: CASSPRGGPGGDTQYF
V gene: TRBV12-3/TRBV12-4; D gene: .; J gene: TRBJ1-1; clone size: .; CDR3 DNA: TGTGCCAGCAGCTTTCAGGTCGGGATTGAAGCTTTCTTT; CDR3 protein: CASSFQVGIEAFF
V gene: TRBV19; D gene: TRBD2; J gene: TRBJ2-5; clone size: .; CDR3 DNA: TGTGCCAGTAGTCAGCGGGAGAAGGAGACCCAGTACTTC; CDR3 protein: CASSQREKETQYF
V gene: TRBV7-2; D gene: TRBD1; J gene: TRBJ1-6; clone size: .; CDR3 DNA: TGTGCCAGCAGCTCCCGACAGGGGGCGATTTCACCCCTCCACTTT; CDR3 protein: CASSSRQGAISPLHF
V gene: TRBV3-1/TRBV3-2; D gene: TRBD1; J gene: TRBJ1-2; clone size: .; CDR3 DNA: TGTGCCAGCAGTCCTAGCCCCGGACAGGGGAGGGTAGGCTACACCTTC; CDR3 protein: CASSPSPGQGRVGYTF
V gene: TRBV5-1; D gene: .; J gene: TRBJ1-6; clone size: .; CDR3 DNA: TGCGCCAGCAGCGGAGACAGGAATTCACCCCTCCACTTT; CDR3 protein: CASSGDRNSPLHF
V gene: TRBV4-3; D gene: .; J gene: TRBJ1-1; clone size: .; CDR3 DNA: TGCGCCAGCAGCCAATTCAACAGGCCGAACACTGAAGCTTTCTTT; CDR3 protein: CASSQFNRPNTEAFF
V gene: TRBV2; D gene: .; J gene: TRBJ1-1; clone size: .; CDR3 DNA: TGTGCCAGCAGTGAAATAAGGGGTGAGAACACTGAAGCTTTCTTT; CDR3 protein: CASSEIRGENTEAFF